Sequencing of this T cell receptor beta chain was carried out in a study of cytomegalovirus exposure and HLA in healthy donors. Study-wide points: In a later analysis, HLA-associated beta chains showed higher expansion and lower generation probabilities than comparable chains.

Points on this clone: Its antigen is as yet unknown.

Looked up from germline, CDR1 is SGHRS and CDR2 is YFSETQ. CDR3 length equals 17 residues. The V and J ends lost 4 bases and 6 bases, in that order; junction bases with no gene match: 15. The PCR employed 60 Vbeta primers together with 13 Jbeta primers. Sequenced by immunoSEQ multiplex PCR; TCRdb stores in-frame clones only, minus some. This sample's table reports tens of thousands of clones. The TCR sequence derives from a young man in good health and CMV-seronegative. This chain links TRBV5-1 with TRBJ2-3; 9 positions match TRBD1. The sequenced sample was PBMCs. In DNA, the CDR3 is TGCGCCAGCAGCCTCCCGCAGGACAGGGGTCTCTCTGATACGCAGTATTTT. This gives the protein CASSLPQDRGLSDTQYF.